This T cell receptor (beta chain) appears in the sequencing data of a study of cytomegalovirus exposure and HLA in healthy donors. For this clone: Its antigen is not known.

PCR primers comprised 60 Vbeta and 13 Jbeta primers. The method was immunoSEQ multiplex PCR; TCRdb's version includes in-frame clones alone and lacks a portion of them. This sample has about 130,000 clones, with over 70% found just once. Study-level findings and limits: Later analysis demonstrated an association between a missense DCLRE1C variant and TCR beta V- and J-gene trimming.

Sequencing used PBMCs. This clonotype was obtained from a woman in her thirties or forties in good health and CMV-seropositive.

The CDR3 loop reads CASSPGQGTGGYTF. The CDR3, as DNA: TGTGCCAGCTCACCAGGTCAGGGGACGGGTGGCTACACCTTC. V gene TRBV18 combines with J gene TRBJ1-2, with D possibly being TRBD1 (6 bases). With 2 bases removed from V and 7 bases from J, the gap between germline ends came to 14 bases. From germline, CDR1 is KGHSH and CDR2 LQKENI. The CDR3 is 14 amino acids.